This record looks at one TCR beta chain sequence and its context. No antigen is known for it. This specimen belongs to a study of long-term antiretroviral therapy in people with HIV. Study-wide results and limits: Transplant-donor-level diversity was not reached after ART, though diversity increased. Controls had broader CDR3 length ranges than HIV repertoires did.

Researchers ran immunoSEQ v3.0 at survey level. TCRdb's copy holds only in-frame clones and misses some; the assay was immunoSEQ multiplex PCR. The sample carries some 24,000 clones, about four fifths recorded once. Germline lookup yields CDR1 KGHSH and CDR2 LQKENI. This CDR3 contains 17 residues. V lost 11 bases and J lost 4; bases outside the gene matches: 21. V is TRBV18 and J is TRBJ1-1, with 8 bases lining up with TRBD1. The sequences come from unsorted PBMCs, collected at the start of antiretroviral therapy, before treatment. The sequence derives from a woman aged 18 to 35 with HIV. CDR3 region: CAGAGVAGGDEGTEAFF. In DNA form, the CDR3 reads TGTGCCGGCGCGGGTGTGGCAGGGGGCGATGAGGGCACTGAAGCTTTCTTT.